The 8 T cell receptor beta chains presented below share a single source sample, sequenced in a study of T cell repertoires in cytomegalovirus infection. TCRdb reprocessed the reads via MiXCR and lists one record per CDR3 protein. This table has about 770,000 distinct CDR3 sequences, 25% to 30% appearing once. Their antigens remain unidentified. Sequenced here: cultured CD8+ T cells from PBMCs, sampled from culture after CMV antigen stimulation. All receptors derive from a human donor in good health (CMV status not recorded). Some clones in this sample may be carry-over from other donors' samples.

The chain links TRBV4-1 to TRBJ2-2, with 8 bases identical to TRBD2. Unmatched junction bases numbered 9, after V lost 0 bases and J lost 0 bases. Germline CDR1 MGHRA, CDR2 YSYEKL. CDR3 size: 19 residues. The CDR3 reads CASSQDWASGFSNTGELFF. For the CDR3, the DNA is TGCGCCAGCAGCCAAGATTGGGCTAGCGGGTTTTCGAACACCGGGGAGCTGTTTTTT.

The genes are TRBV28 and TRBJ2-2; 8 nucleotides agree with TRBD1. The V segment lost 5 bases and the J segment 4 bases; nucleotides outside the gene matches: 6. Germline values: CDR1 MDHEN, CDR2 SYDVKM. CDR3 length: 15 amino acids. CDR3 sequence (DNA): TGTGCCAGCAGTCCTATGGACAGGGTCACCGGGGAGCTGTTTTTT. This gives the protein CASSPMDRVTGELFF.

This clonotype was counted only a few times. V gene TRBV6-5 combines with J gene TRBJ1-1, with TRBD1 matching over 7 bases. This CDR3 region has 14 residues. V shed 6 bases and J 1 base; nucleotides not matched to a gene: 5. Germline CDR1 is MNHEY and CDR2 is SVGAGI. The CDR3 is CASRLRQGNTEAFF. As DNA, the CDR3 is TGTGCCAGCAGGCTTAGACAGGGGAACACTGAAGCTTTCTTT.

The V gene is TRBV20-1, the J gene TRBJ2-1, with 10 positions matching TRBD2. The V gene end was trimmed by 5 bases and the J gene end by 4 bases; junction bases not matched to a gene: 8. The germline V gene encodes CDR1 DFQATT and CDR2 SNEGSKA (reference sequence). There are 15 residues in the CDR3. CDR3 in amino acids: CSAPEGLAVYNEQFF. CDR3 bases: TGCAGTGCTCCGGAAGGACTAGCGGTTTACAATGAGCAGTTCTTC.

This clonotype has a handful of counts. The chain employs TRBV19 and TRBJ2-1; 8 bases are shared with TRBD2. Germline V gene sequence: CDR1 LNHDA, CDR2 SQIVND (reference sequence). The V and J ends lost 5 bases and 8 bases, in that order; junction bases with no gene match: 5. There are 13 residues in the CDR3. The DNA of the CDR3 is TGTGCCAGTAGTCCACGGACTAGCCATGAGCAGTTCTTC. This gives the protein CASSPRTSHEQFF.

Ten or more counts support this clonotype. The chain combines TRBV7-2 with TRBJ1-1, with D possibly TRBD1 on 6 matching bases. V was pared by 5 bases and J by 6 bases, with 16 bases between. The CDR3 contains 14 residues. Germline CDR1 is SGHTA and CDR2 is FQGNSA. This CDR3 reads CASSQLPTGAEAFF. CDR3 coding DNA: TGTGCCAGCAGCCAACTACCGACAGGAGCTGAAGCTTTCTTT. Supplemented by reference TRBV7-2 and TRBJ1-1, the full variable domain reads GAGVSQSPSNKVTEKGKDVELRCDPISGHTALYWYRQSLGQGLEFLIYFQGNSAPDKSGLPSDRFSAERTGGSVSTLTIQRTQQEDSAVYLCASSQLPTGAEAFFGQGTRLTVV.

The gene calls are TRBV15 and TRBJ2-7; unclear D gene. From germline, CDR1 is LNHNV and CDR2 YYDKDF (reference sequence). The germline V and J ends were trimmed by 1 base and 7 bases, with 5 bases remaining between them. The length of the CDR3 is 11 residues. CDR3 loop: CATSRGQEQYF. The CDR3 DNA reads as TGTGCCACCAGCAGAGGACAAGAGCAGTACTTC.

This rearrangement joins TRBV4-1 to TRBJ1-5, with D unresolved. The CDR3 is 14 amino acids. Germline lookup yields CDR1 MGHRA and CDR2 YSYEKL. Trimming took off 1 base at V and 13 bases at J, with 17 bases between the two ends. Here the CDR3 reads CASSQALGGPYQHF. CDR3 nucleotide sequence: TGCGCCAGCAGCCAAGCTCTAGGCGGCCCCTATCAGCATTTT.